This T cell receptor beta chain was profiled in a study of control samples from healthy donors and cancer patients. The protocol was immunoSEQ multiplex PCR, while the TCRdb copy is restricted to in-frame clones and leaves out a portion. The sample lists 150,000 or so clones, more than 80% occurring once. CDR1 and CDR2 from the germline V gene are MNHEY and SMNVEV (reference sequence). This CDR3 is 15 amino acids long. V was clipped by 3 bases and J by 7 bases, with 13 bases between them. The receptor comes from a man aged 40-50 years in good health. The sequencing sample was made of blood. The chain uses TRBV27 and TRBJ1-6; D is undetermined. CDR3 loop: CASSLVGVGNSPLHF. The DNA of the CDR3 is TGTGCCAGCAGTTTGGTCGGGGTTGGCAATTCACCCCTCCACTTT.